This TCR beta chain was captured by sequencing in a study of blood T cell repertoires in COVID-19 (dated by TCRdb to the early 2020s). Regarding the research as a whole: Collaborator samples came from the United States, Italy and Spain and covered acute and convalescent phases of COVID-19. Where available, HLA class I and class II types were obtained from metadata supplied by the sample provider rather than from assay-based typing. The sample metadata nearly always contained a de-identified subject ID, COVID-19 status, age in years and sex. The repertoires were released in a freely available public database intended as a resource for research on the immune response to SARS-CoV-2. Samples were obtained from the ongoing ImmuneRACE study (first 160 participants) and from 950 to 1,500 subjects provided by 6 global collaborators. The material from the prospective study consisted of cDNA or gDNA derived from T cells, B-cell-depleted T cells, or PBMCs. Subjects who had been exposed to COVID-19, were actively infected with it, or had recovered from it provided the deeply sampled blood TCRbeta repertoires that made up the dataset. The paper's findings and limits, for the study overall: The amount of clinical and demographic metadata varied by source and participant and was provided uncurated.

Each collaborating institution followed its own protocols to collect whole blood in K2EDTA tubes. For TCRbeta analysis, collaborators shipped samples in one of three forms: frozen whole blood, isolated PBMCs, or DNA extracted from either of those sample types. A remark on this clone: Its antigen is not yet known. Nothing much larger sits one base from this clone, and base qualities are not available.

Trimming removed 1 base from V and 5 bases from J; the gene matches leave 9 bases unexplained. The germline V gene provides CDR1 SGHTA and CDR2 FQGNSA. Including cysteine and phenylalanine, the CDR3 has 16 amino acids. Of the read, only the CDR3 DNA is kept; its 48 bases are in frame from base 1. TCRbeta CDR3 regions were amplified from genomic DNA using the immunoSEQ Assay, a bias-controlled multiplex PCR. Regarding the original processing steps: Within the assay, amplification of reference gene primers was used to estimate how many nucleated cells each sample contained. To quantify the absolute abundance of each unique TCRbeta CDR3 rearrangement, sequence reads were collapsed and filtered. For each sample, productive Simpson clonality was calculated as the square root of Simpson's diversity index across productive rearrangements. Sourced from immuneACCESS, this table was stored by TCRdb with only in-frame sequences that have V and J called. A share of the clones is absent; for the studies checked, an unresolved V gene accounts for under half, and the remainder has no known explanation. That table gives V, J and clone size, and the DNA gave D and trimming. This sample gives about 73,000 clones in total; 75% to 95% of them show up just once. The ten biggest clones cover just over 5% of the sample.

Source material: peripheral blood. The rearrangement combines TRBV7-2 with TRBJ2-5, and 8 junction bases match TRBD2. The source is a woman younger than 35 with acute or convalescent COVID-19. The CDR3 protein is CASSLGRAGVRETQYF. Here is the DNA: TGTGCCAGCAGCTTAGGACGAGCGGGAGTGAGGGAGACCCAGTACTTC.